The source of this T cell receptor beta chain is a study of T cell changes during pregnancy in multiple sclerosis. This CDR3 is built from 13 residues. CDR1 SGHNT and CDR2 YYREEE come from the germline V gene (reference sequence). After removal of 4 bases from V and 6 bases from J, the junction contained 4 bases not matched to a gene. Using immunoSEQ multiplex PCR, the repertoire was profiled, and TCRdb retains in-frame clones only, with some absent. Among nearly 110,000 clones listed, roughly nine tenths were seen once. The chain uses TRBV5-4 and TRBJ2-5; 9 bases map to TRBD2. This TCR was recovered from a female donor with multiple sclerosis, enrolled in a pregnancy study. This material consisted of peripheral blood, taken before pregnancy. The CDR3 region is CASSLREGQTQYF. In DNA form, the CDR3 reads TGTGCCAGCAGCCTGCGGGAGGGTCAGACCCAGTACTTC.